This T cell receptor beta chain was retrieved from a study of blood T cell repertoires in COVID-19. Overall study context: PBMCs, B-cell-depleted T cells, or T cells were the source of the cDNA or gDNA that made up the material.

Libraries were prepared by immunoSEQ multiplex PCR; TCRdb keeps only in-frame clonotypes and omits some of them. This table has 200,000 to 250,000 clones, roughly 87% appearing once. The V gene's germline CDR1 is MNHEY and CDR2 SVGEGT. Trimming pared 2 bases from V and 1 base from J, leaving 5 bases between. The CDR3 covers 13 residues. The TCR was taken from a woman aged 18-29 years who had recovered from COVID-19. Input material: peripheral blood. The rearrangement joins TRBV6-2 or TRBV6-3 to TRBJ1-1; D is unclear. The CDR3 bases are TGTGCCAGCAGTTACGAAGCGAACACTGAAGCTTTCTTT. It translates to CASSYEANTEAFF.